This is a list of T cell receptor beta chains from one sample in a study of blood T cell repertoires in COVID-19. The protocol was immunoSEQ multiplex PCR, while the TCRdb copy is restricted to in-frame clones and leaves out a portion. Of some 220,000 clones in the sample, around four fifths were seen once. The sample comprised peripheral blood. All receptors come from a woman in her sixties or seventies with active or convalescent COVID-19. Both conserved end residues are part of each CDR3. The order of the fields is D gene, clone size, J gene, V gene, CDR3 DNA, CDR3 protein. The D gene is left open where the match is weak. Not every row has a clone size; where given, it reads once, few, many or a size class.

>-|-|TRBJ1-4|TRBV5-5
TGTGCCAGCAGCTTGTTCGGGGGTACTAATGAAAAACTGTTTTTT
CASSLFGGTNEKLFF
>TRBD1|-|TRBJ1-2|TRBV27
TGTGCCAGCAGAGACAGGGGGGCTAACTATGGCTACACCTTC
CASRDRGANYGYTF
>-|once|TRBJ2-7|TRBV1
TGCACCAGCAGCCAAGAAATAGGGACTAGCGGGAGTCAAGAGCAGTACTTC
CTSSQEIGTSGSQEQYF
>-|-|TRBJ1-1|TRBV19
TGTGCCAGCGGACAGACTCCCAACACTGAAGCTTTCTTT
CASGQTPNTEAFF
>-|-|TRBJ1-1|TRBV7-3
TGTGCCAGCAGCTTAGCTGCGGGTTCTGAAGCTTTCTTT
CASSLAAGSEAFF
>-|-|TRBJ2-2|TRBV27
TGTGCCAGCAGTTTATTAGGCGGGACGCCCCAGTCCGGGGAGCTGTTTTTT
CASSLLGGTPQSGELFF
>-|-|TRBJ1-5|TRBV5-5
TGTGCCAGCAGCCCCGGGGGGGGGAATCAGCCCCAGCATTTT
CASSPGGGNQPQHF
>-|-|TRBJ2-5|TRBV5-1
TGCGCCAGCAGCTTGGGACTTAGCGTCATGTCCACCGAAGAGACCCAGTACTTC
CASSLGLSVMSTEETQYF
>-|-|TRBJ2-1|TRBV6-1
TGTGCCAGCAGTGGACCCAGGACTCTCGAGTACAATGAGCAGTTCTTC
CASSGPRTLEYNEQFF
>TRBD2|-|TRBJ2-7|TRBV4-1
TGCGCCAGCAGCCAAGAGTGGGAGGGCTCCTACGAGCAGTACTTC
CASSQEWEGSYEQYF
>-|-|TRBJ2-5|TRBV5-4
TGTGCCAGCAGCTTTATAGGGGGCCAAGAGACCCAGTACTTC
CASSFIGGQETQYF
>-|-|TRBJ1-1|TRBV6-1
TGTGCCAGCAGTGAACAGGGTCGGACTGAAGCTTTCTTT
CASSEQGRTEAFF
>-|-|TRBJ1-2|TRBV6-1
TGTGCCAGCAGTGAAAATACCGGGACACCCTATGGCTACACCTTC
CASSENTGTPYGYTF
>-|-|TRBJ2-1|TRBV13
TGTGCCAGCAGCCCATCGACAGCGTACAATGAGCAGTTCTTC
CASSPSTAYNEQFF
>-|-|TRBJ2-5|TRBV7-9
TGTGCCAGCAGCTTAGGCAGAAAGACCCAGTACTTC
CASSLGRKTQYF
>-|-|TRBJ1-5|TRBV5-4
TGTGCCAGCAGCTTGGGGCAGAATCAGCCCCAGCATTTT
CASSLGQNQPQHF
>-|-|TRBJ1-1|TRBV6-5
TGTGCCAGCACCCGGTGGGAGGGCTTGGCTGAAGCTTTCTTT
CASTRWEGLAEAFF
>TRBD2|-|TRBJ2-2|TRBV11-2
TGTGCCAGCAGCTTAGAAGCGGGGATCAACACCGGGGAGCTGTTTTTT
CASSLEAGINTGELFF
>TRBD1|-|TRBJ1-3|TRBV7-2
TGTGCCAGCAGCTTACAGGGGGCAACTGGAAACACCATATATTTT
CASSLQGATGNTIYF
>TRBD1|-|TRBJ2-6|TRBV5-1
TGCGCCAGCAGCCAGGACAGGGGGCCCCCTATAGGGGCCAACGTCCTGACTTTC
CASSQDRGPPIGANVLTF
>TRBD1|-|TRBJ1-2|TRBV18
TGTGCCAGCTCACCGACAGGGCGGTCGAACTATGGCTACACCTTC
CASSPTGRSNYGYTF
>-|-|TRBJ1-2|TRBV19
TGTGCCAGTAGTATTGGAGGGGCGGAGGCTAACTATGGCTACACCTTC
CASSIGGAEANYGYTF
>TRBD2|few|TRBJ2-1|TRBV3-1/TRBV3-2
TGTGCCAGCAGCCAAGCTGGTGTCGGGGGGTTCCTCACGGGTGAGCAGTTCTTC
CASSQAGVGGFLTGEQFF
>TRBD1|-|TRBJ1-2|TRBV7-8
TGTGCCAGCAGCTTAGGGGACAGGGTAGGCTACACCTTC
CASSLGDRVGYTF
>TRBD1|-|TRBJ1-6|TRBV11-2
TGTGCCAGCAGCCTCCTGACAGGGCCCAATTCACCCCTCCACTTT
CASSLLTGPNSPLHF
>TRBD2|-|TRBJ2-7|TRBV5-6
TGTGCCAGCAGCCGACTAGCGGGGAGTTACGAGCAGTACTTC
CASSRLAGSYEQYF
>-|-|TRBJ2-7|TRBV6-5
TGTGCCAGCAGGGTAGACAGGACATCCTACGAGCAGTACTTC
CASRVDRTSYEQYF
>TRBD2|-|TRBJ2-1|TRBV28
TGTGCCAGCATTCGCGGGGGTCCGAGCTCCTACAATGAGCAGTTCTTC
CASIRGGPSSYNEQFF
>TRBD2|-|TRBJ2-3|TRBV6-5
TGTGCCAGCACTAGCGGGAGTTACGCAGATACGCAGTATTTT
CASTSGSYADTQYF
>-|-|TRBJ2-5|TRBV3-1/TRBV3-2
TGTGCCAGCAGCCCCCATGGGCCGGAGACCCAGTACTTC
CASSPHGPETQYF
>TRBD1|-|TRBJ1-2|TRBV10-2
TGCGCCAGCAGTGAGGCCGGACAGGACCCCAGTTTC
CASSEAGQDPSF
>TRBD1|-|TRBJ1-2|TRBV3-1/TRBV3-2
TGTGCCAGCAGCCAAGAGGACAGGGCAGGCTATGGCTACACCTTC
CASSQEDRAGYGYTF
>TRBD1|-|TRBJ1-1|TRBV27
TGTGCCAGCAGTCAGGGACAGGGGCGGTGGGACACTGAAGCTTTCTTT
CASSQGQGRWDTEAFF
>-|-|TRBJ1-2|TRBV19
TGTGCCAGTAAGGAGGGGCCAGCTAACTATGGCTACACCTTC
CASKEGPANYGYTF
>-|-|TRBJ1-4|TRBV5-1
TGCGCCAGCAGCACAGAGTTTACTAATGAAAAACTGTTTTTT
CASSTEFTNEKLFF
>-|-|TRBJ1-2|TRBV11-3
TGTGCCAGCAGCTTACCCTCCCCTGAGGGCTACACCTTC
CASSLPSPEGYTF
>-|-|TRBJ2-5|TRBV5-1
TGCGCCAGCAGACTGGACAGTCGAGAGACCCAGTACTTC
CASRLDSRETQYF
>TRBD2|-|TRBJ2-3|TRBV7-6
TGTGCCAGCAGCTCCTACGGGACTAGCGGGGGGTTATCGGATACGCAGTATTTT
CASSSYGTSGGLSDTQYF
>TRBD2|-|TRBJ2-1|TRBV28
TGTGCCAGCAGTACCCGCGCGGGGGGGTGGTACAATGAGCAGTTCTTC
CASSTRAGGWYNEQFF
>-|-|TRBJ1-6|TRBV6-1
TGTGCCAGCAGTGACCAGGGGAATTCACCCCTCCACTTT
CASSDQGNSPLHF
>TRBD1|-|TRBJ1-5|TRBV27
TGTGCCAGCAGCCTACGTCGGACAGGGGAACAGCCCCAGCATTTT
CASSLRRTGEQPQHF
>TRBD2|-|TRBJ2-1|TRBV5-1
TGCGCCAGCAGCCCGGGACTAGCGTACAATGAGCAGTTCTTC
CASSPGLAYNEQFF
>-|-|TRBJ1-2|TRBV5-1
TGCGCCAGCAGCTTGGGGCAGACACCACGGTATGGCTACACCTTC
CASSLGQTPRYGYTF
>-|-|TRBJ1-2|TRBV7-2
TGTGCCAGCAGCTTAGGTCGACAGGTTCGGGGCTACACCTTC
CASSLGRQVRGYTF
>TRBD2|few|TRBJ2-3|TRBV13
TGTGCCAGCAGCTTAGAGGCTAGCGGGAACTATCGCACAGATACGCAGTATTTT
CASSLEASGNYRTDTQYF
>TRBD1|-|TRBJ2-5|TRBV5-1
TGCGCCAGCAGGCCAGGGGGCCGAGAGACCCAGTACTTC
CASRPGGRETQYF
>-|few|TRBJ2-2|TRBV5-1
TGCGCCAGCAGCCGTGGAGGCCCCGGGGCCGGGGAGCTGTTTTTT
CASSRGGPGAGELFF
>-|-|TRBJ2-5|TRBV14
TGTGCCAGCAGCCACCAACAAGAGACCCAGTACTTC
CASSHQQETQYF
>TRBD2|once|TRBJ2-3|TRBV29-1
TGCAGCGTTGTAACTAGCGGGTCAGATACGCAGTATTTT
CSVVTSGSDTQYF
>-|-|TRBJ2-3|TRBV7-8
TGTGCCAGCAGCGACCTTCTACTAGACGCGGATACGCAGTATTTT
CASSDLLLDADTQYF
>-|-|TRBJ1-3|TRBV2
TGTGCCAGCAGTGACCAGGCCTCTGGAAACACCATATATTTT
CASSDQASGNTIYF
>-|-|TRBJ1-5|TRBV19
TGTGCCAGTACCCCGAACCCCAGGGACTATCAGCCCCAGCATTTT
CASTPNPRDYQPQHF
>TRBD2|-|TRBJ2-3|TRBV11-2
TGTGCCAGCAGCTTAGTGGGGGGGACGCAGTATTTT
CASSLVGGTQYF
>TRBD2|-|TRBJ2-1|TRBV27
TGTGCCAGCAGACCGCTTCTAGCGGGGGGCCAAGGTGAGCAGTTCTTC
CASRPLLAGGQGEQFF